The rows below give T cell receptor beta chains drawn from one sample of a study of human T cells and chemical hapten exposure. TCRdb ran MiXCR on the RACE reads and lists one entry per CDR3 protein. The sample includes 250,000 or so distinct CDR3 sequences, 7.5% to 10% of them seen just once. The material sequenced was whole blood, taken in connection with sensitization to the hapten diphenylcyclopropenone (DPC). The receptors were sampled from a woman between 35 and 50 years old with alopecia areata. Some clones in this sample may be carry-over from other donors' samples. CDR3s include the opening cysteine and the closing phenylalanine or tryptophan. Fields, in order: J gene, V gene, clone size, D gene, CDR3 protein, CDR3 DNA. D genes are given only for firm matches. Expanded clones are given a class, and other clones once, few, many or no size at all.

>TRBJ2-7|TRBV20-1|NA|NA
CSAVDRLSYEQYF
TGCAGTGCTGTCGACAGGCTATCCTACGAGCAGTACTTC
>TRBJ1-3|TRBV7-6|few|NA
CASSQASSSGNTIYF
TGTGCCAGCAGCCAAGCCAGCAGCTCTGGAAACACCATATATTTT
>TRBJ2-1|TRBV9|few|TRBD2
CASSLSSQGLAGGLYNEQFF
TGTGCCAGCAGCCTCAGTAGTCAGGGACTAGCGGGAGGCCTATACAATGAGCAGTTCTTC
>TRBJ1-1|TRBV28|NA|NA
CASSPAVGTEAFF
TGTGCCAGCAGCCCGGCCGTGGGCACTGAAGCTTTCTTT
>TRBJ2-4|TRBV6-6|few|TRBD1
CASSLSGTGGIQYF
TGTGCCAGCAGTTTATCCGGGACAGGGGGCATTCAGTACTTC
>TRBJ2-3|TRBV27|few|NA
CASSLWDSTDTQYF
TGTGCCAGCAGTTTATGGGACAGCACAGATACGCAGTATTTT
>TRBJ2-6|TRBV6-6|few|NA
CASSYLVSGANVLTF
TGTGCCAGCAGTTACCTCGTCTCTGGGGCCAACGTCCTGACTTTC
>TRBJ2-1|TRBV7-8|NA|TRBD2
CASSLLAGKNNEQFF
TGTGCCAGCAGCTTACTAGCGGGGAAGAACAATGAGCAGTTCTTC
>TRBJ2-5|TRBV7-2|NA|NA
CASTRDWKTQYF
TGTGCCAGCACTCGTGATTGGAAGACCCAGTACTTC
>TRBJ1-4|TRBV29-1|few|TRBD1
CSVEDLQGVTNEKLFF
TGCAGCGTTGAAGATCTCCAGGGGGTAACTAATGAAAAACTGTTTTTT
>TRBJ1-5|TRBV7-2|few|TRBD1
CASGLTGQGRPQHF
TGTGCCAGCGGCCTAACTGGACAGGGTAGGCCCCAGCATTTT
>TRBJ2-5|TRBV9|NA|NA
CASSAGNPQETQYF
TGTGCCAGCAGCGCGGGGAACCCCCAAGAGACCCAGTACTTC
>TRBJ2-5|TRBV29-1|many|TRBD1
CSVRQGRETQYF
TGCAGCGTTCGACAGGGGAGAGAGACCCAGTACTTC
>TRBJ2-7|TRBV9|NA|NA
CASSVGLGSYEQYF
TGTGCCAGCAGCGTAGGTTTGGGTTCTTACGAGCAGTACTTC
>TRBJ2-1|TRBV11-2|few|TRBD2
CASSLHTSEYNEQFF
TGTGCCAGCAGCCTCCATACTAGCGAGTACAATGAGCAGTTCTTC
>TRBJ2-1|TRBV6-5|few|NA
CASSSQNNEQFF
TGTGCCAGCAGTTCCCAGAACAATGAGCAGTTCTTC
>TRBJ1-2|TRBV5-4|few|TRBD1
CASSSRTGANYGYTF
TGTGCCAGCAGCTCCCGGACAGGGGCTAACTATGGCTACACCTTC
>TRBJ2-3|TRBV28|many|NA
CASSPPGSSADTQYF
TGTGCCAGCAGTCCCCCGGGATCCAGCGCAGATACGCAGTATTTT
>TRBJ2-2|TRBV7-9|many|NA
CASSLEGNTGELFF
TGTGCCAGCAGCTTAGAGGGGAACACCGGGGAGCTGTTTTTT
>TRBJ2-2|TRBV27|few|NA
CASSLSRQNSNTGELFF
TGTGCCAGCAGTTTATCGCGGCAAAACTCGAACACCGGGGAGCTGTTTTTT
>TRBJ2-3|TRBV29-1|many|TRBD2
CSVAGLAGVSDTQYF
TGCAGCGTCGCCGGACTAGCGGGAGTCTCAGATACGCAGTATTTT
>TRBJ2-2|TRBV20-1|many|TRBD2
CSASDSGGTGELFF
TGCAGTGCTAGTGATAGCGGGGGCACCGGGGAGCTGTTTTTT
>TRBJ2-7|TRBV29-1|many|TRBD1
CSVIGTGYNEQYF
TGCAGCGTCATAGGGACAGGCTACAACGAGCAGTACTTC
>TRBJ2-2|TRBV12-3/TRBV12-4|NA|TRBD2
CASSLVLAGPTGELFF
TGTGCCAGCAGTTTGGTCTTAGCGGGACCCACCGGGGAGCTGTTTTTT
>TRBJ2-1|TRBV11-3|few|NA
CASSLSRGYEQFF
TGTGCCAGCAGCTTAAGTAGAGGGTATGAGCAGTTCTTC
>TRBJ1-5|TRBV7-8|many|TRBD1
CASSHEGAQPQHF
TGTGCCAGCAGTCACGAGGGGGCTCAGCCCCAGCATTTT